These 29 T cell receptor beta chains were sequenced from one sample in a study of patients and donors after allogeneic stem cell transplantation. TCRdb independently ran MiXCR on the RT-PCR reads; one entry per CDR3 protein. The repertoire includes approximately 99,000 distinct CDR3 sequences, 35% of them detected once, and under 30% sits in the top ten. Material for sequencing was blood, either unsorted or a sorted T cell fraction (not recorded which). These receptors were collected from a human donor who was either an allogeneic HSCT recipient or a stem cell or donor lymphocyte infusion donor (not recorded which). It is not recorded whose cells these are; they may come from a transplant donor.

This clonotype was seen at least ten times. V gene TRBV7-2 combines with J gene TRBJ1-5; no reliable D call. CDR1 is SGHTA, CDR2 FQGNSA, per germline. The CDR3 contains 14 residues. Between the trimmed V and J ends, which lost 1 base and 3 bases, there was a span of 7 bases. The CDR3 DNA reads as TGTGCCAGCAGCTTAGGACAAGCCAATCAGCCCCAGCATTTT. Amino acid sequence: CASSLGQANQPQHF.

This clonotype was counted a few times. The V gene is TRBV28, the J gene TRBJ2-2; no reliable D call. Trimming stripped 6 bases from V and 7 bases from J, with 6 bases between. The CDR3 has 11 residues. Germline CDR1 is MDHEN and CDR2 is SYDVKM. In DNA, the CDR3 is TGTGCCAGCAGGAGAATCGGGGAGCTGTTTTTT. This gives the protein CASRRIGELFF.

The chain links TRBV28 to TRBJ1-4; unclear D gene. V dropped 8 bases and J dropped 6 bases, with 13 bases sitting between them. Germline CDR1 is MDHEN and CDR2 is SYDVKM. The CDR3 runs to 13 residues. The CDR3, as DNA: TGTGCCAGCGGCGTATCTGTTCATGAAAAACTGTTTTTT. It codes for CASGVSVHEKLFF.

The chain joins TRBV12-3 or TRBV12-4 to TRBJ1-2; possible D gene TRBD1, 5 bases. Trimming pared 4 bases from V and 2 bases from J, leaving 11 bases between. The CDR3 totals 14 residues. The CDR3 here is CASSSGGWNYGYTF. Here the CDR3 DNA reads TGTGCCAGCAGTTCCGGGGGATGGAACTATGGCTACACCTTC.

This clonotype was recorded a few times. The chain has TRBV6-2 or TRBV6-3 and TRBJ1-2, with 7 bases lining up with TRBD1. The germline V gene encodes CDR1 MNHEY and CDR2 SVGEGT. The CDR3 runs 11 residues. Germline trimming cut 7 bases from V and 8 bases from J; bases unmatched to any gene: 4. CDR3 sequence reads: CASTTGQGYTF. In DNA, the CDR3 is TGTGCCAGCACCACGGGACAGGGCTACACCTTC.

The genes are TRBV5-1 and TRBJ1-1; perhaps TRBD1 as D (6 bases). CDR1 SGHRS and CDR2 YFSETQ come from the germline V gene. Trimming left V 2 bases short and J 0 bases short, with 14 bases between. The CDR3 is made up of 16 amino acids. The CDR3: CASSLVPGAMNTEAFF. Written as DNA, the CDR3 is TGCGCCAGCAGCTTAGTCCCAGGGGCGATGAACACTGAAGCTTTCTTT. The variable domain in full, completed from reference TRBV5-1 and TRBJ1-1, reads KAGVTQTPRYLIKTRGQQVTLSCSPISGHRSVSWYQQTPGQGLQFLFEYFSETQRNKGNFPGRFSGRQFSNSRSEMNVSTLELGDSALYLCASSLVPGAMNTEAFFGQGTRLTVV.

The V and J genes are TRBV20-1 and TRBJ2-7; D uncertain. V lost 3 bases and J lost 2, with 14 bases in between. This CDR3 is built from 14 residues. Germline-derived CDR1 and CDR2 are DFQATT and SNEGSKA (reference sequence). CDR3 region: CSASFNSPPYEQYF. The CDR3 DNA reads TGCAGTGCTAGTTTTAACTCCCCACCCTACGAGCAGTACTTC.

This clonotype was detected only a few times. The CDR3 sequence is CSVGTQGRGYTF. In DNA, the CDR3 is TGCAGCGTTGGAACCCAGGGACGTGGCTACACCTTC. The chain is built from TRBV29-1 and TRBJ1-2; D is perhaps TRBD1 (5 bases). Germline CDR1 and CDR2: SQVTM and ANQGSEA. The CDR3 loop spans 12 amino acids. V was trimmed by 4 bases and J by 7 bases, leaving 13 bases between them.

The gene calls are TRBV20-1 and TRBJ1-6; no reliable D call. There are 15 residues in the CDR3. Germline values: CDR1 DFQATT, CDR2 SNEGSKA (reference sequence). The V and J ends lost 1 base and 15 bases respectively, with 22 bases between them. CDR3 nucleotide sequence: TGCAGTGCTAGAGGAGGGTGGCTCGGCGGGTCGGACCTCCACTTT. Amino acid sequence: CSARGGWLGGSDLHF.

This sequence joins TRBV28 and TRBJ1-5, with 8 bases aligning to TRBD1. V lost 5 bases and J lost 2; bases outside the gene matches: 5. This CDR3 is 15 amino acids long. Germline V gene data show CDR1 as MDHEN and CDR2 as SYDVKM. This CDR3 is CASSPQGARNQPQHF. Written as DNA, the CDR3 is TGTGCCAGCAGTCCTCAGGGGGCCCGCAATCAGCCCCAGCATTTT.

This rearrangement joins TRBV29-1 to TRBJ2-3, with a possible D match to TRBD1 (6 bases). Between the trimmed V and J ends, which lost 3 bases and 2 bases, there was a span of 9 bases. The CDR3 is 13 residues long. Germline loops: CDR1 SQVTM, CDR2 ANQGSEA. CDR3 loop: CSVDRTVTDTQYF. The DNA of the CDR3 is TGCAGCGTTGATAGGACAGTCACAGATACGCAGTATTTT.

V and J are TRBV12-3 or TRBV12-4 and TRBJ1-1; D is ambiguous. The CDR3 is made up of 11 amino acids. V was clipped by 1 base and J by 6 bases, with 3 bases between them. CDR3 loop: CASSLGPEAFF. The CDR3 DNA is TGTGCCAGCAGTTTAGGCCCTGAAGCTTTCTTT.

This clonotype has ten or more counts. This sequence joins TRBV29-1 and TRBJ1-2; D gene unclear. CDR1 is SQVTM and CDR2 is ANQGSEA in the germline V gene. This CDR3 has 11 residues. Trimming left V 6 bases short and J 2 bases short, with 7 bases between. The CDR3 sequence: CSVGENYGYTF. CDR3 DNA: TGCAGCGTCGGAGAAAACTATGGCTACACCTTC.

V usage is TRBV6-1 and J usage is TRBJ2-7; 9 bases are a match to TRBD1. This CDR3 spans 15 amino acids. Germline loops: CDR1 MNHNS, CDR2 SASEGT. With V trimmed by 2 bases and J by 5 bases, 7 bases remained unmatched. CDR3 sequence (DNA): TGTGCCAGCAGTGAATGGAGACAGGGGGGCCACGAGCAGTACTTC. Translated: CASSEWRQGGHEQYF.

This rearrangement joins TRBV6-2 or TRBV6-3 to TRBJ2-7; weak D call: TRBD1 (5 bases). The germline V gene has CDR1 MNHEY and CDR2 SVGEGT. V lost 6 bases, J lost 9 bases, and 12 bases lay in between. This CDR3 is built from 11 residues. CDR3 sequence reads: CASSPRQRQYF. The CDR3 DNA reads TGTGCCAGCAGCCCGAGACAGAGGCAGTACTTC.

The table lists this clonotype with a few counts. The genes are TRBV10-3 and TRBJ1-4; TRBD1 aligns across 8 bases. CDR3 length: 15 amino acids. J was trimmed by 6 bases and V by 4 bases; bases with no gene match: 7. Germline-derived CDR1 and CDR2 are ENHRY and SYGVKD. CDR3: CAISADRDRHEKLFF. DNA of the CDR3: TGTGCCATCAGTGCGGACCGGGACAGGCATGAAAAACTGTTTTTT.

This clonotype was seen only a few times. This chain connects TRBV18 to TRBJ1-2; D remains ambiguous. The CDR3 is 13 residues long. Germline CDR1 reads KGHSH; CDR2 reads LQKENI. V was pared by 3 bases and J by 1 base, with 6 bases between. As DNA, the CDR3 is TGTGCCAGCTCACCGGCGGATAACTATGGCTACACCTTC. Its protein product is CASSPADNYGYTF.

V gene TRBV7-9 combines with J gene TRBJ2-7; TRBD1 matches at 8 bases. Trimming took 7 bases from V and 3 from J; bases not matched to a gene: 5. CDR3 size: 13 residues. CDR1 is SEHNR and CDR2 is FQNEAQ in the germline V gene (reference sequence). The CDR3 nucleotides are TGTGCCAGCACCATCGGACAGGGCTACGAGCAGTACTTC. It translates to CASTIGQGYEQYF.

J is TRBJ1-1 and V is TRBV5-1; 7 bases map to TRBD1. In germline, CDR1 is SGHRS, CDR2 YFSETQ. The CDR3 loop spans 14 amino acids. V gave up 4 bases and J gave up 2 bases; unmatched junction bases: 5. In DNA, the CDR3 is TGCGCCAGCAGCGAGGGACAGAGAAACACTGAAGCTTTCTTT. This codes for CASSEGQRNTEAFF.

The chain employs TRBV6-6 and TRBJ1-1; D ambiguous. The CDR3 consists of 13 residues. Between the trimmed V and J ends, which lost 2 bases and 11 bases, there was a span of 15 bases. The germline V gene has CDR1 MNHNY and CDR2 SVGAGI (reference sequence). In DNA, the CDR3 is TGTGCCAGCAGTTACCCGGGCCGGGGAAGGGCTTTCTTT. This encodes CASSYPGRGRAFF.

The rearrangement uses TRBV20-1 and TRBJ2-6; 12 bases are shared with TRBD1. This CDR3 contains 19 residues. The V segment lost 0 bases and the J segment 4 bases; nucleotides outside the gene matches: 10. Germline-derived CDR1 and CDR2 are DFQATT and SNEGSKA (reference sequence). CDR3 sequence: CSARDVPGQGALGANVLTF. The CDR3 coding sequence is TGCAGTGCTAGAGATGTCCCGGGACAGGGGGCGCTAGGGGCCAACGTCCTGACTTTC.

This clonotype showed up just a few times. The chain has TRBV12-3 or TRBV12-4 and TRBJ1-2; 7 bases agree with TRBD1. This CDR3 spans 14 amino acids. With 5 bases clipped from V and 2 bases from J, the junction kept 5 bases outside the gene matches. The chain's CDR3 is CASSPDRSNYGYTF. The CDR3 coding sequence is TGTGCCAGCAGTCCGGACAGGTCCAACTATGGCTACACCTTC.

The chain is built from TRBV7-9 and TRBJ2-5; 11 bases are shared with TRBD2. Germline-derived CDR1 and CDR2 are SEHNR and FQNEAQ (reference sequence). CDR3 length: 18 residues. Trimming at V came to 5 bases and at J to 5 bases, leaving 16 bases not matched to a gene. CDR3 amino acids: CASSPAILAGVEYETQYF. As DNA, the CDR3 is TGTGCCAGCAGCCCCGCCATACTAGCGGGAGTAGAATACGAGACCCAGTACTTC.

This clonotype was picked up one time. The DNA for the CDR3 is TGCAGTGCTCTCGTCCGGTACGAGCAGTACTTC. It codes for CSALVRYEQYF. The chain couples TRBV20-1 to TRBJ2-7; D gene unclear. Germline loops: CDR1 DFQATT, CDR2 SNEGSKA (reference sequence). The CDR3 spans 11 residues. V was clipped by 5 bases and J by 4 bases, with 9 bases between them.

This rearrangement joins TRBV6-2 or TRBV6-3 to TRBJ2-7, with no clear D. Germline-derived CDR1 and CDR2 are MNHEY and SVGEGT. V was trimmed by 3 bases and J by 2 bases, leaving 5 bases between them. There are 12 residues in the CDR3. The CDR3 DNA follows: TGTGCCAGCAGTTATCCACCCTACGAGCAGTACTTC. Its protein is CASSYPPYEQYF.

The CDR3 region is CASSIDRGAFF. The CDR3 DNA follows: TGTGCCAGTAGTATTGACAGGGGGGCTTTCTTT. This chain links TRBV19 with TRBJ1-1; 9 bases are shared with TRBD1. Looked up from germline, CDR1 is LNHDA and CDR2 is SQIVND (reference sequence). The CDR3 spans 11 residues. Trimming took 3 bases from V and 11 from J; bases not matched to a gene: 1.

There are many counts of this clonotype. This chain links TRBV7-3 with TRBJ2-1, with TRBD2 identical over 10 bases. CDR1 and CDR2 from the germline V gene are SGHTA and FQGTGA. There are 13 residues in the CDR3. J was trimmed by 9 bases and V by 3 bases; bases with no gene match: 2. CDR3 nucleotide sequence: TGTGCCAGCAGCTTGGGACTAGCGCTTGAGCAGTTCTTC. Translating it yields CASSLGLALEQFF. Looking up the rest from reference TRBV7-3 and TRBJ2-1 gives the full variable domain: GAGVSQTPSNKVTEKGKYVELRCDPISGHTALYWYRQSLGQGPEFLIYFQGTGAADDSGLPNDRFFAVRPEGSVSTLKIQRTERGDSAVYLCASSLGLALEQFFGPGTRLTVL.

In this sample, this clonotype turned up a few times. This chain links TRBV6-2 or TRBV6-3 with TRBJ1-5, with 7 bases identical to TRBD1. V was clipped by 2 bases and J by 2 bases; unmatched bases: 6. CDR1 is MNHEY and CDR2 is SVGEGT in the germline V gene. The CDR3 runs 16 residues. This CDR3 reads CASSYPTGIGNQPQHF. The CDR3, as DNA: TGTGCCAGCAGTTACCCGACAGGGATTGGCAATCAGCCCCAGCATTTT.

This clonotype has just a few counts. The chain links TRBV20-1 to TRBJ2-4; 8 bases are a match to TRBD2. The germline V gene encodes CDR1 DFQATT and CDR2 SNEGSKA (reference sequence). Losses at the gene ends were 1 base for V and 3 bases for J; bases not matched to a gene: 11. The CDR3 has 17 residues. CDR3: CSARGQGAGGGKNIQYF. CDR3 sequence (DNA): TGCAGTGCTAGAGGGCAGGGCGCGGGAGGAGGCAAAAACATTCAGTACTTC.